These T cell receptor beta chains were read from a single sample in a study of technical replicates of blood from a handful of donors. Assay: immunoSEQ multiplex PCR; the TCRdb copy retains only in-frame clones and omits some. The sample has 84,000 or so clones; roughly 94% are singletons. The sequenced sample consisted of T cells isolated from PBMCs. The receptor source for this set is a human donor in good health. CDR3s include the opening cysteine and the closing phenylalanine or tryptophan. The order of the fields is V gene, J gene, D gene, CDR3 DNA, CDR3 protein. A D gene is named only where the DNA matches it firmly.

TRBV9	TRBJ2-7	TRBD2	TGTGCCAGCAGCGTAGAAGCGGGAGGGTTCTACGAGCAGTACTTC	CASSVEAGGFYEQYF
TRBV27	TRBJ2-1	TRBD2	TGTGCCAGCAGTTTATCAGCGGGAGAGCAGTTCTTC	CASSLSAGEQFF
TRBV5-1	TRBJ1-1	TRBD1	TGCGCCAGCAGCTTGCGACAGGGTCATACTGAAGCTTTCTTT	CASSLRQGHTEAFF
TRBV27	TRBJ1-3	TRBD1	TGTGCCAGCAAACAGGGGGCAAGCTCTGGAAACACCATATATTTT	CASKQGASSGNTIYF
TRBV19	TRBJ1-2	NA	TGTGCCAGTAGTACAGGGCCCAACTATGGCTACACCTTC	CASSTGPNYGYTF
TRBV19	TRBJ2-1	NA	TGTGCCAGTAGTATCCTAGCGCTAAGCGGGAATGAGCAGTTCTTC	CASSILALSGNEQFF
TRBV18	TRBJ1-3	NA	TGTGCCAGCTCACCCGCGGGACTCGGAAACACCATATATTTT	CASSPAGLGNTIYF
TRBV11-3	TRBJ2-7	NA	TGTGCCAGCAGCCCAGGGGGGCCATCGGGGGAGCAGTACTTC	CASSPGGPSGEQYF
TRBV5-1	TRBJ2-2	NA	TGCGCCAGCAGCTTCAGGACACAGAACACCGGGGAGCTGTTTTTT	CASSFRTQNTGELFF
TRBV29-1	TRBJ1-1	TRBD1	TGCAGCGTTGGCGGACAGGGCATCGGAACTGAAGCTTTCTTT	CSVGGQGIGTEAFF
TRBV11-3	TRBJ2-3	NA	TGTGCCAGCAGCTTAGGTGCCAGGTCAGATACGCAGTATTTT	CASSLGARSDTQYF